Below, one T cell receptor (beta chain) is given with its context. Its binding antigen is unknown. Per-nucleotide qualities are absent, and no much larger clonotype sits a single base away. This specimen belongs to a study of shared clonotypes between healthy human individuals (dated by TCRdb to the early 2020s). Regarding the study in general: The cohort included a few men and a couple of women between 18 and 49 years of age. To increase sequencing depth and limit assay-specific biases, different laboratories used diverse techniques to prepare libraries and sequence TCR repertoires. The study deeply sequenced blood TCR repertoires of five healthy adults to estimate repertoire size and the extent of clonotype sharing between individuals. For each donor, three plates each were used for CD4 naive and CD4 memory, two plates were used for CD8 naive, and one plate was used for CD8 memory. Leukapheresis yielded between about 0.94 and 9 billion PBMCs per donor.

Using the deep immunoSEQ assay, TCR CDR3 regions were amplified from genomic DNA by multiplex PCR. Extracted genomic DNA from each cell subset was distributed evenly across all wells of several immunoSEQ 96-well plates, and each plate was treated as a replicate. Each replicate PCR for sorted subsets received about 220 ng genomic DNA, equal to roughly 29,000 T cell genomes. The purified libraries were quantified using a Qubit 3.0 fluorometer, sized with a Bioanalyzer 2100, and then quantified again using the KAPA Library Quantification kit. A separate single-read 150-cycle Illumina NextSeq 550 flow cell was used to sequence each immunoSEQ 96-well plate. In the authors' own workflow: Because the immunoSEQ output held only junctional sequences and lacked quality scores, the filtering could not match the filtering applied to full-length reads. Sequences were annotated with PyIR, a Python wrapper for IgBLAST v1.9, using IMGT germline references to assign V/J genes and CDR3. Reads were filtered out if the reads had weak V/J assignments (E-value above 1e-6), no CDR3, stop codons, out-of-frame junctions, or ambiguous translated residues. V3J clonotypes were defined as sequences sharing an identical inferred V gene, J gene, and CDR3 amino acid sequence. To compute the percentage overlap between repertoires, the number of shared unique clonotypes was divided by the size of the smaller repertoire. Richness of each repertoire was evaluated using RTK rarefaction, the Chao1 estimator, and Recon v2.1 estimates of unobserved clonotypes. OLGA was used to compute generation probabilities for all TCRbeta clonotypes that the gDNA method yielded from several donors. TCRdb holds this immuneACCESS table with in-frame rearrangements only. Some clones are missing; in checked studies, unresolved V genes explain under half, and the rest has no known cause. That table furnishes V, J and clone size, whereas the DNA furnished D and trimming. Present in this sample are some 2.1 million clones, approximately 94% of which were seen just once. The ten largest clones take up about 1.1% of the sample.

For the CD8 naive samples, CD45RO-negative cells were positively selected for CCR7, yielding a CD45RA+CCR7+ population from which TemRA cells were excluded. Healthy HIV-negative adults with no recently reported acute infections or vaccinations were included as donors. Every donor was a Caucasian adult living in Nashville, Tennessee, USA. Blood was collected by leukapheresis, and PBMCs were isolated by Ficoll-Histopaque density gradient centrifugation and then cryopreserved in liquid nitrogen vapor phase. Purity and quantity of every magnetically sorted T cell population were checked by analytical flow cytometry. Genomic DNA was isolated from each sorted fraction and quantified by UV absorbance on a Nanodrop 2000c. What the work shows at the level of the full study, not this receptor alone: Based on pairwise subsampling, the degree of clonotype sharing among donors was expected to be affected by sequencing depth. Incomplete sequencing was indicated by rarefaction of sorted-subset datasets, despite the large sequencing depth. Only blood was sampled, and tissue TCR repertoires likely differ from those in blood. Because the study included only a small number of donors, the genetic and exposure-history diversity represented was limited. Across four donors, approximately 4.6% of naive CD4, around 3.3% of naive CD8, approximately 2.5% of memory CD4, and under 0.45% of memory CD8 clonotypes were shared. Higher generation probabilities were observed for clonotypes shared by all four sorted-subset donors than for non-shared clonotypes. Naive subsets generally had larger estimated clonotype richness than memory subsets did.

The receptor's source is a man aged 18-30 years in good health. The sample comprised naive CD8+ T cells sorted from blood. The cell subset or site label, as the study defines it: CD45RA+CCR7+.

This receptor has the CDR3 CASTPGHINYGYTF. The DNA reads TGTGCCAGTACCCCGGGACATATCAACTATGGCTACACCTTC. The chain links TRBV19 with TRBJ1-2; a tentative D call is TRBD1 (6 bases match). Sequences LNHDA (CDR1) and SQIVND (CDR2) are obtained from the germline V gene (reference sequence). The CDR3 goes from the cysteine to the phenylalanine over 14 residues. Only the CDR3 part of the read is kept: 42 bases, read in frame from the first base. Deletion took 7 bases off V and 2 bases off J, with a span of 14 bases between the germline ends.